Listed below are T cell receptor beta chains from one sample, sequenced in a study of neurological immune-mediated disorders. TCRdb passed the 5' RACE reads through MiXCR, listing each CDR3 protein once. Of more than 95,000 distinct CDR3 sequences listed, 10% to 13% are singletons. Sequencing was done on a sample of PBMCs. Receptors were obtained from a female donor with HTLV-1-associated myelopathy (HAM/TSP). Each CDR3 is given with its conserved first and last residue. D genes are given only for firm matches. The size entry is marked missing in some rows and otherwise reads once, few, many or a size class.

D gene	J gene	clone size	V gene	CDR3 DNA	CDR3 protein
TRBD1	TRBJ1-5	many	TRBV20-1	TGCAGTGCTAGAGTGACCCGGGACAGCCTGCGAAGCAATCAGCCCCAGCATTTT	CSARVTRDSLRSNQPQHF
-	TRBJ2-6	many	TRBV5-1	TGCGCCAGCAGCTCCAGGGGGGCCTCTGGGGCCAACGTCCTGACTTTC	CASSSRGASGANVLTF
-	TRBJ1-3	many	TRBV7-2	TGTGCCAGCAGCTTAGTACCAGCCGCACTTTCTGGAAACACCATATATTTT	CASSLVPAALSGNTIYF
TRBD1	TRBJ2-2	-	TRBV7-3	TGTGCCAGCAGCTCAGGCGGACAGGGCACCGGGGAGCTGTTTTTT	CASSSGGQGTGELFF
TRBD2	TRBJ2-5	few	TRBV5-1	TGCGCCAGCAGCTTTTTGCCTAGCGGGGCCGAAGAGACCCGGTACTTC	CASSFLPSGAEETRYF
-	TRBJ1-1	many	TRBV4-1	TGCGCCAGCAGCCACCAGACAGGACTTGAAGCTTTCTTT	CASSHQTGLEAFF
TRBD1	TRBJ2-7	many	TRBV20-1	TGCAGTGCTAGACCCTCCCCTGACAGGGGGCGAAGGTCCTACGAGCAGTACTTC	CSARPSPDRGRRSYEQYF
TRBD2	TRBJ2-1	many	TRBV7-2	TGTGCCAGCAAACCTAGCGGGCCCTCGCAGTTCTTC	CASKPSGPSQFF
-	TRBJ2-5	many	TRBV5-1	TGCGCCAGCAGCCAACACGAAGAGACCCAGTACTTC	CASSQHEETQYF
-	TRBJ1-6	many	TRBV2	TGTGCCAGCAGTGCAGGACTTAACAATTCACCCCTCCACTTT	CASSAGLNNSPLHF
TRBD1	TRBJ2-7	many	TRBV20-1	TGCAGTGCTAGAAAGGTGGGGACAGAAAACCTGTACGAGCAGTACTTC	CSARKVGTENLYEQYF
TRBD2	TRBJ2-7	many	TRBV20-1	TGCAGTGCTAGGGGGGGGCACTCTAGCGGGGGGACCGAGCAGTACTTC	CSARGGHSSGGTEQYF
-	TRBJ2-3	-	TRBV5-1	TGCGCCAGCAGCACTCAGCCAGGCACAGATACGCAGTATTTT	CASSTQPGTDTQYF
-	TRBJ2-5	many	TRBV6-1	TGTGCCAGCACTGGGGTAGGGTCCTACCAAGAGACCCAGTACTTC	CASTGVGSYQETQYF
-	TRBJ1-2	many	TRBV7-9	TGTGCCAGCAGCTTATTTACACAGCTGAACTATGGCTACACCTTC	CASSLFTQLNYGYTF
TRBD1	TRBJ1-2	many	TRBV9	TGTGCCAGCAGCGCGACAGGGGTTGGCTACACCTTC	CASSATGVGYTF
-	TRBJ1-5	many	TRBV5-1	TGCGCCAGCAGCTTGGAAGGCCCCCTTAGCAATCAGCCCCAGCATTTT	CASSLEGPLSNQPQHF
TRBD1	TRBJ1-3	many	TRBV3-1	TGTGCCAGCAGACGGACAGGGGGAAACACCATATATTTT	CASRRTGGNTIYF
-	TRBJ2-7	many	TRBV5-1	TGCGCCAGCAGCTTGGTGGCGGGGACCTACGAGCAGTACTTC	CASSLVAGTYEQYF
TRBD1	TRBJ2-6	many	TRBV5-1	TGCGCCACGCGGGCAGGGGGTAACTCTGGGGCCAACGTCCTGACTTTC	CATRAGGNSGANVLTF
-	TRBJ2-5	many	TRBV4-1	TGCGCCAGCAGCCGCATGGTACAAGAGACCCAGTACTTC	CASSRMVQETQYF
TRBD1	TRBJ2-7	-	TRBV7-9	TGTGCCAGCAGCGACGGGGGACAGGCGATTTCCTACGAGCAGTACTTC	CASSDGGQAISYEQYF
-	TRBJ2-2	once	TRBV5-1	TGCGCCAGCCCGCGTACGGGGAGGAACACCGGGGAGCTGTTTTTT	CASPRTGRNTGELFF
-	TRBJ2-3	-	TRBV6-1	TGTGCCAGCAGTGAAGAGTTGGCAGGGACAGATACGCAGTATTTT	CASSEELAGTDTQYF
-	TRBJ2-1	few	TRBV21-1	TGTGCCAGCAGCAAAGAGGAGGGCAGGGTTTACGTGGGACCCGACAATGAGCAGTTCTTC	CASSKEEGRVYVGPDNEQFF
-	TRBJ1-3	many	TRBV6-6	TGTGCCAGCAGTGTAGGGACCTCTGGAAACACCATATATTTT	CASSVGTSGNTIYF
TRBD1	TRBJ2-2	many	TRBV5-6	TGTGCCAGCGGAACCGGGACAGGGGGCTTTCGGGGCACCGGGGAGCTGTTTTTT	CASGTGTGGFRGTGELFF
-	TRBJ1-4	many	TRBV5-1	TGCGCCAGCCGTCCGGGACAAACAAATGAAAAACTGTTTTTT	CASRPGQTNEKLFF
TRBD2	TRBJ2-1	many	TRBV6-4	TGTGCCAGCAGTGACTGGGGGGGGAGCTCCTACAATGAGCAGTTCTTC	CASSDWGGSSYNEQFF
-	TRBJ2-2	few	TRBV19	TGTGCCAGTACCCGGGCAGGCGGAGGCACCGGGGAGCTGTTTTTT	CASTRAGGGTGELFF
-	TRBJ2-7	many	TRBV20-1	TGCAGTGCTAGTATCGGGGGCTACGAGCAGTACTTC	CSASIGGYEQYF
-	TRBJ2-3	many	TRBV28	TGTGCCAGCAGTCCCCCCCTATTAAGCAGCACAGATACGCAGTATTTT	CASSPPLLSSTDTQYF
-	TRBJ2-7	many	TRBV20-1	TGCAGTGCTAGTCCGGACAGATACGAGCAGTACTTC	CSASPDRYEQYF
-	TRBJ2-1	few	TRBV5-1	TGCGCCAGCAGCTTGGTCAAGGGAATGAGCTCCTACAATGAGCAGTTCTTC	CASSLVKGMSSYNEQFF
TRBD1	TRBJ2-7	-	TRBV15	TGTGCCACCAGCAGAGACAGGGGGTTCCCCTACGAGCAGTACTTC	CATSRDRGFPYEQYF
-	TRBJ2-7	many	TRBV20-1	TGCAGTGCTAGAGGGGCCCAACCAGAAATCTACGAGCAGTACTTC	CSARGAQPEIYEQYF
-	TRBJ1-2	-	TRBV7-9	TGTGCCAGCAGAAATACAGGGCTGGGCTACACCTTC	CASRNTGLGYTF
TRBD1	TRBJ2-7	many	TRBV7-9	TGTGCCAGCAGCTGGGACAGAAACAACGAGCAGTACTTC	CASSWDRNNEQYF
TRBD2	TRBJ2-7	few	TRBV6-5	TGTGCCAGCAGTTACTCAGCTAGCGGGGGCTACGAGCAGTACTTC	CASSYSASGGYEQYF
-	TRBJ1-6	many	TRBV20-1	TGCAGTGCTAGAGAAGTCCAAAATTCACCCCTCCACTTT	CSAREVQNSPLHF
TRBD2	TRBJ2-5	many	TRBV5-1	TGCGCCAGCAGCTTGGGACTAGCGGTGGTTGAGACCCAGTACTTC	CASSLGLAVVETQYF
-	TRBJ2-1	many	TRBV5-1	TGCGCCAGCAGCTCGTCGGTCGGATTCTCCTACAATGAGCAGTTCTTC	CASSSSVGFSYNEQFF
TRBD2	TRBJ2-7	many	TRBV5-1	TGCGCCAGCAGCTATAGCGGGGGGAGCTCCTACGAGCAGTACTTC	CASSYSGGSSYEQYF
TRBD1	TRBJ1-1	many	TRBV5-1	TGCGCCAGCAGCGAGACAGGGGACACTGAAGCTTTCTTT	CASSETGDTEAFF
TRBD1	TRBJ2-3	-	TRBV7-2	TGTGCCAGCAGCTTAAGGGACAGGACCGGAGATACGCAGTATTTT	CASSLRDRTGDTQYF